The entry that follows covers one TCR beta chain sequence. Its specificity is unknown. There were TCR beta CDR3 regions amplified from RNA transcripts. The TCR CDR3 first-round RT-PCR relied on the HTBI primer set. TCRdb re-derived calls from the multiplex PCR reads in MiXCR, one entry per CDR3 protein. The table shows hundreds of thousands of distinct CDR3 sequences, with roughly 23% occurring only once. The data derive from a study of T cells in Graves' hyperthyroidism and ophthalmopathy. General study results and limits: Blood also contained most expanded thyroid clonotypes above 0.001.

The study left out patients who had uncontrolled infection, other autoimmune disease, pregnancy or lactation. Each diagnosis was grounded in clinical symptoms, serum thyroxine and TRAb, thyroid ultrasound, and orbital computed tomography. Each 10 ml fresh peripheral blood draw supplied the PBMCs. J gave up 8 bases and V 4 bases, and 3 bases lay outside the gene matches. The germline CDR1 and CDR2 sequences are LGHDT and YNNKEL (reference sequence). The CDR3 sequence is 15 residues long. Sequencing was carried out using blood. The V gene is TRBV3-1, the J gene TRBJ2-1, with TRBD2 identical over 15 bases. The origin of this receptor is an older woman with Graves' ophthalmopathy. The CDR3: CASSRGLAGGYEQFF. CDR3 nucleotide sequence: TGTGCCAGCAGCCGGGGACTAGCGGGAGGATATGAGCAGTTCTTC.